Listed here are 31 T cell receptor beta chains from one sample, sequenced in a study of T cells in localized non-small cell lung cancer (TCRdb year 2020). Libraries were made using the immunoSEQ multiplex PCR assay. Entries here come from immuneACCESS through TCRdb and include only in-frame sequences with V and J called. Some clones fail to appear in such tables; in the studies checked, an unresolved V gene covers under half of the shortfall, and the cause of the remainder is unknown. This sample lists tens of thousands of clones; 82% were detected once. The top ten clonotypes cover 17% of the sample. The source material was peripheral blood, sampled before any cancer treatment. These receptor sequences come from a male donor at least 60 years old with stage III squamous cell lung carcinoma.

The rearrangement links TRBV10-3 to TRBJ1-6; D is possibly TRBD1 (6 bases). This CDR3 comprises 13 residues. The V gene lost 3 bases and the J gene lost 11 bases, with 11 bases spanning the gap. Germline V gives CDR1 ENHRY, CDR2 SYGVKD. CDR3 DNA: TGTGCCATCAGTGAAACGGACAGAACACCCCTCCACTTT. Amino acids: CAISETDRTPLHF.

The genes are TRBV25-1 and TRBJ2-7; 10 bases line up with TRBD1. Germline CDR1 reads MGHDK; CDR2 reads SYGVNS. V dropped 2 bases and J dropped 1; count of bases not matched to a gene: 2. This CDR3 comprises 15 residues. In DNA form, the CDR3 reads TGTGCCAGCAGTGAACCGGGACAGGGGTCCTACGAGCAGTACTTC. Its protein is CASSEPGQGSYEQYF.

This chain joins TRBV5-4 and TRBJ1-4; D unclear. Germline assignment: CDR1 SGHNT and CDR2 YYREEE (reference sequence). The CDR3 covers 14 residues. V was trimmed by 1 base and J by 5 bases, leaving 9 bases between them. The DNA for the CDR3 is TGTGCCAGCAGCTTGAAGGAATCAAATGAAAAACTGTTTTTT. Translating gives CASSLKESNEKLFF.

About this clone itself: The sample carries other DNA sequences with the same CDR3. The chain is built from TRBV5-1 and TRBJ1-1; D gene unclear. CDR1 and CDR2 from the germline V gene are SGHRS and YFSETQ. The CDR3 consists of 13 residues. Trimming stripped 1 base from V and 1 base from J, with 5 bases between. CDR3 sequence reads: CASSLNQNTEAFF. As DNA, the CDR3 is TGCGCCAGCAGCTTGAATCAGAACACTGAAGCTTTCTTT.

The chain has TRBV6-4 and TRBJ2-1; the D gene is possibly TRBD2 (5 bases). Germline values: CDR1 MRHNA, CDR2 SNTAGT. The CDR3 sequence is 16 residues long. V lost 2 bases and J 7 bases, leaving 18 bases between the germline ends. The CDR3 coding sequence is TGTGCCAGCAGTGACAGAGAACCCGTAGAGGGAAATGAGCAGTTCTTC. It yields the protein CASSDREPVEGNEQFF.

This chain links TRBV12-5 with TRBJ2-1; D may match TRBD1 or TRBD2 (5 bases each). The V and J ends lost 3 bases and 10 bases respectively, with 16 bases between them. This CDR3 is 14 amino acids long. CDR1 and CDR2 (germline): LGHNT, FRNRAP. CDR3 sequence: CASGFRDGLWEQFF. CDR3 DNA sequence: TGTGCTAGTGGTTTTAGGGACGGGCTATGGGAGCAGTTCTTC.

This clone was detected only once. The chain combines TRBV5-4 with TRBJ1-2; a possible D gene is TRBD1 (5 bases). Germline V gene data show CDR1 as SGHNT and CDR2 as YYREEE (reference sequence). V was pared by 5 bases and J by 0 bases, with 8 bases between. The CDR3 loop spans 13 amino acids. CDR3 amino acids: CASRSTANYGYTF. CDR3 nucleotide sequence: TGTGCCAGCAGATCGACAGCTAACTATGGCTACACCTTC.

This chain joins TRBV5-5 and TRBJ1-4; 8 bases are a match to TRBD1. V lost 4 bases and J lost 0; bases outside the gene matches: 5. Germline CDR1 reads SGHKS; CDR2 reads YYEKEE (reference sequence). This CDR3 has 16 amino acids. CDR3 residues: CASSRTGSSTNEKLFF. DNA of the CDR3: TGTGCCAGCAGCCGGACAGGGTCCTCAACTAATGAAAAACTGTTTTTT.

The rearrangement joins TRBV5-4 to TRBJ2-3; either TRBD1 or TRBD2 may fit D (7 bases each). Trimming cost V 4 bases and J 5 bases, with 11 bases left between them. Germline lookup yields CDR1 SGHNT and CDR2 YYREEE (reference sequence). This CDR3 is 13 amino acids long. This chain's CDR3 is CASSTRGGDTQYF. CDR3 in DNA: TGTGCCAGCAGCACCAGGGGGGGAGATACGCAGTATTTT.

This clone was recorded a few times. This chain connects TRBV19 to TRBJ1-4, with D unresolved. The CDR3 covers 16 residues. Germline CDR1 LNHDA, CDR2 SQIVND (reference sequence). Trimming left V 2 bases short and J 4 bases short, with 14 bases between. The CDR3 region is CASSIRRGRLNEKLFF. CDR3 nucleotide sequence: TGTGCCAGTAGTATACGGAGAGGCAGACTTAATGAAAAACTGTTTTTT.

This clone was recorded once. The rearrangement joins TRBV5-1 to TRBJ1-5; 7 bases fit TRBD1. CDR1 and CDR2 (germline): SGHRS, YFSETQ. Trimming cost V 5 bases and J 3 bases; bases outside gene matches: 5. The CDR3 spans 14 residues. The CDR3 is CASRPGTDNQPQHF. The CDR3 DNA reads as TGCGCCAGCAGACCTGGGACAGACAATCAGCCCCAGCATTTT.

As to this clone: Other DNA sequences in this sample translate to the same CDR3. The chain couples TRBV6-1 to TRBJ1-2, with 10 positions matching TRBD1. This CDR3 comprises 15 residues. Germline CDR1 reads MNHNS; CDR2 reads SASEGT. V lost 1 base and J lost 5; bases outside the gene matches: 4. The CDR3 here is CASSEGTGGHYGYTF. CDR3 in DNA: TGTGCCAGCAGTGAAGGGACAGGGGGACATTATGGCTACACCTTC.

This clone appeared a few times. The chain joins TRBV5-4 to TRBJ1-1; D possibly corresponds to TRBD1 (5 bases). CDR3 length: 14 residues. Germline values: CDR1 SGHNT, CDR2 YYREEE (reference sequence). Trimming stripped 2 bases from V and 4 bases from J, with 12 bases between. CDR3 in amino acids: CASSFPGVGTEAFF. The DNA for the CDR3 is TGTGCCAGCAGCTTTCCGGGGGTCGGCACTGAAGCTTTCTTT.

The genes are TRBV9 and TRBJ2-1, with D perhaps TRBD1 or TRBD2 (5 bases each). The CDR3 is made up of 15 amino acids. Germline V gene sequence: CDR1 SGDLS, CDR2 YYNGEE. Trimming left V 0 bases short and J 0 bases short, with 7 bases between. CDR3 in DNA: TGTGCCAGCAGCGTAGACGGGGCCTCCTACAATGAGCAGTTCTTC. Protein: CASSVDGASYNEQFF.

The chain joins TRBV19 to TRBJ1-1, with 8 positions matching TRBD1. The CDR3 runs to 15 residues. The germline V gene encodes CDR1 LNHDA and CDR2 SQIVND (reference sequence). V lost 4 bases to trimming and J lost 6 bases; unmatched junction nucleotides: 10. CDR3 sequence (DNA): TGTGCCAGTAGTACGCTTCGGGCAGGGGGCTCTGAAGCTTTCTTT. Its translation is CASSTLRAGGSEAFF.

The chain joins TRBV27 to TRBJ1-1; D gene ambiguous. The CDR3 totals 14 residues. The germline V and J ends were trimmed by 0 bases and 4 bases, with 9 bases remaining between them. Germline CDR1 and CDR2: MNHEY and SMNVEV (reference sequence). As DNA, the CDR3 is TGTGCCAGCAGTTTATCGCGGGTGTTCACTGAAGCTTTCTTT. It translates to CASSLSRVFTEAFF.

This CDR3 reads CASSKRQGMNTEAFF. The DNA of the CDR3 is TGTGCCAGCAGCAAACGACAGGGCATGAACACTGAAGCTTTCTTT. The chain couples TRBV7-2 to TRBJ1-1, with 7 positions matching TRBD1. J lost 0 bases, V lost 5 bases, and 6 bases had no gene match. The CDR3 loop spans 15 amino acids. Germline lookup yields CDR1 SGHTA and CDR2 FQGNSA.

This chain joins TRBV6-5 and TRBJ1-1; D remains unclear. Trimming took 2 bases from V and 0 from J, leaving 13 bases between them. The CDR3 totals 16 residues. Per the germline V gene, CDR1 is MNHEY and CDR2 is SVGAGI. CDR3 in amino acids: CASSYAGSFMNTEAFF. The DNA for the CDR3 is TGTGCCAGCAGTTACGCCGGGAGTTTTATGAACACTGAAGCTTTCTTT.

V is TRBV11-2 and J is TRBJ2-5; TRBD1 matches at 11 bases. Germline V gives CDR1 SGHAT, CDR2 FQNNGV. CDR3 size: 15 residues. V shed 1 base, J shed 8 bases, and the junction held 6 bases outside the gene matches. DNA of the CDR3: TGTGCCAGCAGCTTAGGGCGGACAGGGGGCCGAACCCAGTACTTC. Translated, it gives CASSLGRTGGRTQYF. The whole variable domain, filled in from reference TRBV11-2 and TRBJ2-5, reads EAGVAQSPRYKIIEKRQSVAFWCNPISGHATLYWYQQILGQGPKLLIQFQNNGVVDDSQLPKDRFSAERLKGVDSTLKIQPAKLEDSAVYLCASSLGRTGGRTQYFGPGTRLLVL.

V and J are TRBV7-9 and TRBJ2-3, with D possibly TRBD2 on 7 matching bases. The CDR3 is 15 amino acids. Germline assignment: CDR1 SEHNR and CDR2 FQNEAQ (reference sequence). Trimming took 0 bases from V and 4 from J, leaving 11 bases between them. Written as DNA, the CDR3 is TGTGCCAGCAGCTTAGCGGGGGGGCAGTCAGATACGCAGTATTTT. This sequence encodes CASSLAGGQSDTQYF.

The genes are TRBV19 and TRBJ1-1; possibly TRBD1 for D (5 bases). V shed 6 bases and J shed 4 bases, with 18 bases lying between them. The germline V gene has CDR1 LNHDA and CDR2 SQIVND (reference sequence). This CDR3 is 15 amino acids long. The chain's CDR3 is CASSSQWGVSTEAFF. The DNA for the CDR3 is TGTGCCAGTAGCTCTCAATGGGGGGTCTCCACTGAAGCTTTCTTT.

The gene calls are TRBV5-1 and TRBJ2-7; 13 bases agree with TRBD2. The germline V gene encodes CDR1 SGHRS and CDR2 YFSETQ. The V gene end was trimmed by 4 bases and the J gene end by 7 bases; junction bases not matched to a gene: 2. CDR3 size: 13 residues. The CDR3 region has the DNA TGCGCCAGCAGCACGGGACTAGCGGGAGAGCAGTACTTC. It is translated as CASSTGLAGEQYF.

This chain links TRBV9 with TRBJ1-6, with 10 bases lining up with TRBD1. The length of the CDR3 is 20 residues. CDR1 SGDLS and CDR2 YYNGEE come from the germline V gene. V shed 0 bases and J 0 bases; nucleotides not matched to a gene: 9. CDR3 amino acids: CASSVVAGTGVGSYNSPLHF. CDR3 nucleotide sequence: TGTGCCAGCAGCGTAGTTGCGGGGACAGGGGTGGGCTCCTATAATTCACCCCTCCACTTT.

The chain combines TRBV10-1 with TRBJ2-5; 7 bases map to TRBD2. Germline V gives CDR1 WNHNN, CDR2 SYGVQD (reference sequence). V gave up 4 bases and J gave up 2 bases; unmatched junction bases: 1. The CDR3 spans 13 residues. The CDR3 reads CASSASGQETQYF. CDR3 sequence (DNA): TGCGCCAGCAGTGCTAGCGGACAAGAGACCCAGTACTTC.

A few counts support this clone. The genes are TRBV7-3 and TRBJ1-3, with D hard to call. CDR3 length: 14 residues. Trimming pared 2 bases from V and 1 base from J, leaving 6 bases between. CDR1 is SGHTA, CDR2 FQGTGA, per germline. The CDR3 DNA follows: TGTGCCAGCAGCTTAGGCGTTTCTGGAAACACCATATATTTT. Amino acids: CASSLGVSGNTIYF.

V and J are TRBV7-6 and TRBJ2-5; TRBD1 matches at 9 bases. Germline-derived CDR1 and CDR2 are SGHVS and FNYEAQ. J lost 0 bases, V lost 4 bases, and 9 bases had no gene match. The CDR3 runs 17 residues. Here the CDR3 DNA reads TGTGCCAGCAGCTCTGCCATAGGGACAGGGTACCAAGAGACCCAGTACTTC. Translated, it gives CASSSAIGTGYQETQYF.

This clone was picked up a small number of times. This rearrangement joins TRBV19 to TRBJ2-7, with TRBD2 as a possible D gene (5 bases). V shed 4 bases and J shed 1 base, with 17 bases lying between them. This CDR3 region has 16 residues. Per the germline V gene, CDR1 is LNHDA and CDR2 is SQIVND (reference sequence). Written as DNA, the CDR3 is TGTGCCAGTAGTAACTCCCCGGCGGGCCTATCCTACGAGCAGTACTTC. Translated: CASSNSPAGLSYEQYF.

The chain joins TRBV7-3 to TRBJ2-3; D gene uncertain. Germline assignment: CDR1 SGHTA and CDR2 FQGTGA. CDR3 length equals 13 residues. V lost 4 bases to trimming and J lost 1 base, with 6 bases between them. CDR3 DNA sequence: TGTGCCAGCAGCTCGGTGGGCACAGATACGCAGTATTTT. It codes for CASSSVGTDTQYF.

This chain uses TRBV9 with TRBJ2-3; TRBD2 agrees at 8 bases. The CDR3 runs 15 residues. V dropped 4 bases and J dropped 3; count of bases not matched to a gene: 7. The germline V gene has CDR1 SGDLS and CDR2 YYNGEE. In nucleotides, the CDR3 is TGTGCCAGCAGCTTCAGCGGGAGAGGGACAGATACGCAGTATTTT. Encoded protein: CASSFSGRGTDTQYF. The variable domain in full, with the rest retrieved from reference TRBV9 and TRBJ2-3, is DSGVTQTPKHLITATGQRVTLRCSPRSGDLSVYWYQQSLDQGLQFLIQYYNGEERAKGNILERFSAQQFPDLHSELNLSSLELGDSALYFCASSFSGRGTDTQYFGPGTRLTVL.

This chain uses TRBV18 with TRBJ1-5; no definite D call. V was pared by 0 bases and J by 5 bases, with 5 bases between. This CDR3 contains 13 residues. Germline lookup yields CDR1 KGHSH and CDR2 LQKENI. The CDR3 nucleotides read TGTGCCAGCTCACCACCGGGAGATCAGCCCCAGCATTTT. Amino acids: CASSPPGDQPQHF.

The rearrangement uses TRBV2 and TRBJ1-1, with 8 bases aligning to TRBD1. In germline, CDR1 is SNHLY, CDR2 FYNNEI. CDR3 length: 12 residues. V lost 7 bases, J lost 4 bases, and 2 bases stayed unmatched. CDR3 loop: CASTGGGTEAFF. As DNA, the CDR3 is TGTGCCAGCACAGGGGGCGGCACTGAAGCTTTCTTT.